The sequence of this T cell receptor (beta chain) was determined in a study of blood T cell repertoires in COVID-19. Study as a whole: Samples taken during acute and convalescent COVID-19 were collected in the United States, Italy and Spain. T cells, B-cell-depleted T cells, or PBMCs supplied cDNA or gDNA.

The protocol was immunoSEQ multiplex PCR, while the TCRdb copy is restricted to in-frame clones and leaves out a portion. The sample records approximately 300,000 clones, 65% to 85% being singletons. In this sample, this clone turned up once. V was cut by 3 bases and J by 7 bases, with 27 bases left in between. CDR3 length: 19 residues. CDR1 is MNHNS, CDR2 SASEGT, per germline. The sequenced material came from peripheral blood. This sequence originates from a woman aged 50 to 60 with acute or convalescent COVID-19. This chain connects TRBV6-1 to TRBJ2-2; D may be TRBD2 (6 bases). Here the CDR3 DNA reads TGTGCCAGCAGTGATATGTGGGGGGTAGCGGCCCCTGCAGTCGGGGAGCTGTTTTTT. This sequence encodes CASSDMWGVAAPAVGELFF.